Listed here is a single TCR beta chain. Its antigen has not been determined. Per-base qualities were not stored, and no clone one base away is much larger. The V end loses 6 bases and the J end loses 1 base, and a stretch of 11 bases separates them. Per the germline V gene, SNHLY is the CDR1 and FYNNEI is the CDR2. Its CDR3 holds 14 amino acids, cysteine through phenylalanine. Only CDR3 DNA remains: 42 bases, in frame from the first base. To prepare the library, the immunoSEQ multiplex PCR assay was applied. For the multiplex PCR, a mixture combining 60 forward primers for TCR Vbeta segments and 13 reverse primers for TCR Jbeta segments was used. The CDR3 region of rearranged TCR beta genes was amplified from genomic DNA by a multiplex PCR assay. The Illumina HiSeq System was used to sequence the amplified TCR beta libraries as 87-base-pair reads. On the study's bioinformatics: In a later analysis, approximately 74 million unique TCR beta chains were counted across the approximately 640 repertoires, and roughly 10 million of these chains were shared by at least two donors. Raw reads were error-corrected and collapsed into unique sequences by a nearest-neighbor algorithm in which closely related sequences were merged to remove PCR and sequencing errors. V, D and J gene segments were assigned by aligning CDR3 sequences to IMGT reference sequences. For a sequence to be retained, at least a six-nucleotide match to both a V gene segment and a J gene segment was required. A rearrangement counted as productive if the CDR3 had no stop codons and remained in frame with V and J, and every other rearrangement counted as non-productive. Following IMGT convention, CDR3 was defined as the stretch from the second conserved V-encoded cysteine to the conserved J-encoded phenylalanine. The earlier analysis of 587 of the donors excluded sequences that lacked an unambiguous match to a single V gene segment. An earlier analysis of just under 600 of the donors called V segments functional above 56.7% productive rearrangements and segregating when the between-donor standard deviation exceeded 5%. A statistical classification framework was developed to diagnose cytomegalovirus status using the catalog of TCR beta chain sequences. In a later analysis, TCR nucleotide sequences were compared against IMGT/GENE-DB human TR gene sequences so that V and J genes could be assigned. Using the TCRdist pipeline, a later analysis assigned CDR3 sequences along with most-parsimonious VDJ recombination scenarios. A later analysis defined each TCR beta chain by its CDR3 amino acid sequence plus V-gene family, and excluded reads lacking a unique V-gene family. A later analysis removed nearly 600 highly shared, low-generation-probability nucleotide sequences to deal with suspected cross-contamination and a sequencing artifact. A later analysis calculated a clonal expansion index for each public chain from normalized within-repertoire ranks of inferred template counts. In a later analysis, generation probabilities were computed using a VDJ recombination model fitted to out-of-frame rearrangements, and the results were checked against IGoR. In a later analysis, hypergeometric tests were used to score TCR-TCR, TCR-HLA and TCR-CMV co-occurrence, with a repertoire-size bias correction applied to TCR pairs. A later analysis estimated false discovery rates by permuting HLA or CMV assignments 20 times. In a later analysis, co-occurring TCRs were grouped with DBSCAN, and TCRdist sequence similarity was added when clustering was performed within HLA-allele-positive subsets. Repertoires with fewer than 30,000 or more than 120,000 public chains were left out of co-occurrence clustering, as were about 5 repertoires with anomalous nucleotide sharing. The immuneACCESS repertoire file appears here via TCRdb, limited to in-frame rearrangements. These files lack a portion of the clones; in checked studies, under half of the deficit traces to unresolved V genes, and the cause of the others is not known. The DNA was the basis for D and trimming; V, J and clone size are from that table. For this sample the table gives 85,000 to 120,000 clones, of which about four fifths were detected only once. The top ten constitute about 1.6% of the sample.

This sample stems from a study of cytomegalovirus exposure and HLA in healthy donors (dated by TCRdb to the late 2010s). With respect to the entire study: An earlier analysis of some 500 of the donors reported 250 to 300 Gb of sequence data and 100 million to 140 million unique TCR beta sequences from 150 million to 200 million T cells. About 310 gigabases of sequencing data and tens of millions of unique TCR sequences were included in an early release covering 500 to 750 HLA-typed donors. Of the roughly 400 genotyped donors, approximately 80% fell in the genetic ancestry cluster associated with self-reported Caucasian donors. The study aimed to test whether signatures of past pathogen exposure could be identified by cataloging public T cell receptors. The study profiled the T cell repertoires of fewer than 850 subjects by immunosequencing and related them to cytomegalovirus serostatus. Along with the approximately 670-subject first cohort, a separate validation cohort of over 90 different subjects was used. High-throughput TCR immunosequencing, statistical association of individual TCRs with disease status, and machine learning were combined to predict cytomegalovirus infection status. In a later analysis, previously published TCR beta repertoires from about 670 donors were re-analyzed and high-resolution HLA genotyping was added so that TCR occurrence patterns could be studied. Rather than using new phenotypic data, the later analysis identified candidate immune exposures from TCR beta sequences and from how often those sequences occurred across donors. An earlier analysis of 587 of the donors applied high-throughput TCR beta sequencing to assess whether each TCR beta V gene segment acted as functional or pseudogenic. Donor age, sex, ethnicity and CMV serostatus were compiled alongside the repertoire data. In a later genetic analysis, genome-wide SNP genotypes for about 55% of the roughly 700 donors were used, and that subset was treated as a discovery cohort. All discovery cohort repertoires had been generated using a single sequencing platform. Both class I and class II loci were covered by HLA typing, at four-digit resolution. Typing coverage varied by locus: 629-630 donors for A, B, C, DRB1 and DQB1; around 560 for DQA1; more than 600 for DPA1; 450 to 480 for DPB1. Five DR-DQ haplotypes were treated as single units for association and clustering because of strong linkage in the cohort. Among some 410 genotyped donors of the cohort, an average of approximately 230,000 unique TCR beta nucleotide sequences were sequenced per donor, about a sixth of them non-productive. Results the study describes overall, beyond this receptor: Presence/absence analyses assumed roughly uniform sequencing depth across donors, an assumption that may not hold. Only TCR beta chains were sequenced in this cohort, and the absence of alpha or paired-chain data limited detectable features. Several of the top co-occurrence clusters appeared to be linked to parvovirus B19, influenza, CMV and Epstein-Barr virus, according to a later analysis. Most CMV-associated TCR beta chains appeared to be HLA-restricted in a later analysis, and the HLA associations seemed to be driven largely by CMV exposure. The study listed 170 or so TCR beta chains as associated with cytomegalovirus. When HLA alleles, especially DR and DQ, strongly co-occurred, attributing TCR associations to individual alleles was difficult. In a later genetic analysis, fewer N-insertions in productive TCRs were reported among donors in an Asian-associated ancestry cluster than the roughly 640-donor mean. The 87-base-pair reads could not distinguish some IMGT-functional V segments, including TRBV6-2 and TRBV6-3, so those segments were excluded. CMV serostatus was the only immune exposure information available for the cohort. Broadly in line with IMGT annotations, most TCR beta V segments showed up in productive rearrangements about 87% or about 30% of the time in an earlier analysis of roughly 590 of the donors. Compared with equally common non-associated chains, HLA-associated TCR beta chains in a later analysis were more clonally expanded and had lower generation probabilities. The authors suggested that the approach could potentially be extended to other disease states and immunological phenotypes. While some public TCRs were present in many individuals, most TCR sequences turned up only very rarely across donors. A further reported finding was that TCR beta sequences accurately predicted the HLA-A and HLA-B alleles for most subjects in the first cohort. Seventeen rarely observed V segments, including chromosome 9 orphons, were excluded from the earlier analysis of about 610 of the donors because counts were too low. In a later genetic analysis, a missense DCLRE1C variant was associated with V-gene and J-gene trimming of TCR beta chains, and the association was replicated in an independent cohort. A few of the identified cytomegalovirus-associated TCR beta chains were confirmed in vitro to be specific for cytomegalovirus antigens. Correlated functional status among segregating V segments might be attributable to linkage disequilibrium, but an unknown experimental factor could not be ruled out. The classifier was reported to diagnose cytomegalovirus status with high specificity and sensitivity in both the original cohort and the validation cohort. A later analysis associated 16,951 TCR beta sequences with specific HLA alleles at a false discovery rate of 0.05. A cluster of highly shared sequence variants was judged likely to be a technical artifact of the sequencing pipeline. HLA typing was unavailable for some donors at each locus, so association tests used only the typed subset. A later analysis found that TCR association rates varied across HLA loci, with DRB1 alleles showing the most associated TCRs and HLA-C alleles the fewest.

In total, approximately 700 healthy bone marrow donors made up the cohort. All cohort members were sampled while nominally healthy, although unrecorded immune exposures were likely present. The donor tested CMV seronegative, placing the donor among the 300 to 450 seronegative members of the cohort. Each donor provided a peripheral blood sample, and peripheral blood mononuclear cells were used for TCR beta sequencing. The Qiagen DNeasy Blood Extraction Kit was used to extract genomic DNA from the blood cell samples. The TCR comes from a man aged 50 to 60 in good health and CMV-seronegative. The chain employs TRBV2 and TRBJ2-3; a confident D gene designation cannot be given. The sample consisted of PBMCs. The bases are TGTGCCAGCAGGTATGGGCGCGGCACAGATACGCAGTATTTT. This sequence encodes CASRYGRGTDTQYF.